Presented here are 26 T cell receptor beta chains from one specimen sequenced in a study of Ad26.COV2.S vaccination and SARS-CoV-2 variants. Treatment defined: roughly 20 received Ad26.COV2.S at low or high dose, single or two shots; 5 received placebo; per-sample allocation not given. Vaccine and placebo recipients were sampled on day 63 after the first injection. Sequenced by immunoSEQ multiplex PCR; TCRdb stores in-frame clones only, minus some. The sample holds more than 300,000 clones, around four fifths seen once. The specimen comprised peripheral blood, sampled in a trial of Ad26.COV2.S vaccine versus placebo. These receptors came from a person between 18 and 60 years old who received the Ad26.COV2.S COVID-19 vaccine or a placebo.

This CDR3 reads CTSRFGFF. CDR3 nucleotides: TGCACCAGCAGATTCGGCTTCTTC. The chain is built from TRBV1 and TRBJ2-1. TRBV1 counts as a pseudogene. The CDR3 length is 8 residues.

This chain connects TRBV30 to TRBJ1-2, with TRBD1 identical over 9 bases. This CDR3 is 12 amino acids long. Trimming took 8 bases from V and 8 from J; bases not matched to a gene: 9. CDR1 and CDR2 (germline): GTSNPN, SVGIG (reference sequence). This CDR3 reads CASPGTGTGYTF. DNA of the CDR3: TGTGCCAGCCCCGGGACAGGGACGGGCTACACCTTC.

The table lists this clone with a few counts. The sample holds other DNA sequences that translate to the same CDR3. V and J are TRBV9 and TRBJ2-1; 8 nucleotides agree with TRBD2. Trimming cost V 0 bases and J 0 bases; bases outside gene matches: 2. This CDR3 has 16 residues. The germline V gene has CDR1 SGDLS and CDR2 YYNGEE. CDR3 coding DNA: TGTGCCAGCAGCGTAGTGGCGGGGGGCTCCTACAATGAGCAGTTCTTC. Protein sequence: CASSVVAGGSYNEQFF.

The rearrangement joins TRBV7-2 to TRBJ2-7; 9 positions match TRBD1. The CDR3 consists of 15 residues. Losses at the gene ends were 3 bases for V and 3 bases for J; bases not matched to a gene: 6. From germline, CDR1 is SGHTA and CDR2 FQGNSA. CDR3 nucleotide sequence: TGTGCCAGCAGCTTTGAGGGGGACAGGGTCTACGAGCAGTACTTC. Protein: CASSFEGDRVYEQYF.

In the case of this clone: Other DNA sequences in this sample translate to the same CDR3. This chain links TRBV24-1 with TRBJ2-7; no clear D gene. The CDR3 consists of 13 residues. Per germline, CDR1 KGHDR and CDR2 SFDVKD. Trimming shortened V by 3 bases and J by 1 base, and 6 bases separated the two germline ends. The CDR3: CATSDPGSYEQYF. DNA of the CDR3: TGTGCCACCAGTGATCCAGGATCCTACGAGCAGTACTTC.

The chain is built from TRBV4-2 and TRBJ2-3; 7 bases are a match to TRBD2. Germline CDR1 and CDR2: LGHNA and YNFKEQ. This CDR3 has 12 amino acids. V dropped 8 bases and J dropped 5; count of bases not matched to a gene: 4. CDR3 in DNA: TGTGCCAGCGCCCCGGGGGGAGATACGCAGTATTTT. Its protein is CASAPGGDTQYF.

The CDR3 bases are TGTGCCAGCAGTGATAAATACAGGGGAGGTGGCTACACCTTC. This gives the protein CASSDKYRGGGYTF. J is TRBJ1-2 and V is TRBV6-1; 7 nucleotides agree with TRBD1. After removal of 3 bases from V and 7 bases from J, the junction contained 8 bases not matched to a gene. The CDR3 has 14 residues. Per the germline V gene, CDR1 is MNHNS and CDR2 is SASEGT.

This clone was seen a single time. The chain is built from TRBV30 and TRBJ1-1; D is unclear. The ends were cut back, 0 bases at V and 1 base at J, with 6 bases in the middle. Germline CDR1 GTSNPN, CDR2 SVGIG (reference sequence). The CDR3 runs to 13 residues. This CDR3 is CAWSVSPNTEAFF. The CDR3 bases are TGTGCCTGGAGTGTTTCTCCGAACACTGAAGCTTTCTTT.

The chain couples TRBV6-5 to TRBJ2-7, with 11 bases aligning to TRBD1. This CDR3 spans 15 amino acids. Per germline, CDR1 MNHEY and CDR2 SVGAGI. The junction had 3 bases not matched to a gene; V was cut back by 0 bases and J by 5 bases. This CDR3 is CASSYSRDRGDEQYF. The CDR3 DNA sequence: TGTGCCAGCAGTTACTCAAGGGACAGGGGGGACGAGCAGTACTTC.

The rearrangement joins TRBV6-5 to TRBJ1-6, with 9 bases aligning to TRBD1. V trimming: 7 bases; J trimming: 7 bases; junction bases outside the gene matches: 5. CDR3 length: 14 residues. Germline V gene sequence: CDR1 MNHEY, CDR2 SVGAGI. The CDR3 loop reads CASTGQGHNSPLHF. CDR3 DNA: TGTGCCAGCACAGGACAGGGGCACAATTCACCCCTCCACTTT.

The sample holds a few counts of this clone. The chain joins TRBV11-2 to TRBJ1-4, with a tentative D call TRBD1 (6 bases). The V gene lost 5 bases and the J gene lost 7 bases, with 20 bases spanning the gap. The germline gives CDR1 SGHAT, CDR2 FQNNGV. The CDR3 is made up of 16 amino acids. CDR3 bases: TGTGCCAGCAGCCCCGGAGGGGGGGCGAGGTTTGAAAAACTGTTTTTT. Protein: CASSPGGGARFEKLFF.

CDR3 coding DNA: TGTGCCAGCAGTTACGGCGGGGGTTCCTACGAGCAGTACTTC. Amino acids: CASSYGGGSYEQYF. The chain recombines TRBV28 with TRBJ2-7; 7 nucleotides line up with TRBD2. The CDR3 is made up of 14 amino acids. CDR1 and CDR2 (germline): MDHEN, SYDVKM. Losses at the gene ends were 4 bases for V and 1 base for J; bases not matched to a gene: 4.

V gene TRBV11-2 combines with J gene TRBJ1-4; no definite D call. V gave up 1 base and J gave up 5 bases, with 8 bases separating them. The CDR3 covers 14 residues. CDR1 is SGHAT and CDR2 is FQNNGV in the germline V gene. The chain's CDR3 is CASSLARGNEKLFF. CDR3 DNA sequence: TGTGCCAGCAGCTTAGCCAGAGGAAATGAAAAACTGTTTTTT. The full variable domain, with the rest looked up from reference TRBV11-2 and TRBJ1-4, is EAGVAQSPRYKIIEKRQSVAFWCNPISGHATLYWYQQILGQGPKLLIQFQNNGVVDDSQLPKDRFSAERLKGVDSTLKIQPAKLEDSAVYLCASSLARGNEKLFFGSGTQLSVL.

The chain is built from TRBV4-2 and TRBJ2-2; 7 positions match TRBD1. This CDR3 region has 17 residues. The V gene's germline CDR1 is LGHNA and CDR2 YNFKEQ. The J segment lost 0 bases and the V segment lost 2 bases, leaving 6 bases of the junction unmatched. CDR3 protein: CASSQNGQASNTGELFF. CDR3 DNA: TGTGCCAGCAGCCAAAACGGACAGGCGTCGAACACCGGGGAGCTGTTTTTT.

V and J are TRBV6-1 and TRBJ2-3; TRBD1 matches at 8 bases. The CDR3 runs to 17 residues. Losses at the gene ends were 1 base for V and 3 bases for J; bases not matched to a gene: 9. Per germline, CDR1 MNHNS and CDR2 SASEGT. CDR3 coding DNA: TGTGCCAGCAGTGAAGGTCTTACGGACAGGGTAACAGATACGCAGTATTTT. Protein product: CASSEGLTDRVTDTQYF.

The rearrangement uses TRBV6-4 and TRBJ1-2, with TRBD1 as a possible D gene (5 bases). With 0 bases removed from V and 7 bases from J, the gap between germline ends came to 15 bases. Germline V CDR1 and CDR2: MRHNA, SNTAGT. There are 15 residues in the CDR3. This CDR3 reads CASSDSSSGWTGYTF. CDR3 nucleotides: TGTGCCAGCAGTGACTCGAGTTCAGGGTGGACTGGCTACACCTTC.

The V and J genes are TRBV6-5 and TRBJ1-5, with D perhaps TRBD1 (5 bases). CDR1 and CDR2 from the germline V gene are MNHEY and SVGAGI. Trimming took off 4 bases at V and 6 bases at J, with 19 bases between the two ends. This CDR3 spans 16 amino acids. CDR3 coding DNA: TGTGCCAGCAGTTCCACCTCCGGGGGAAGGACTCAGCCCCAGCATTTT. It yields the protein CASSSTSGGRTQPQHF.

The V call is TRBV18, the J call TRBJ1-1, with D uncertain. This CDR3 has 15 amino acids. Trimming shortened V by 3 bases and J by 3 bases, and 14 bases separated the two germline ends. Germline V gives CDR1 KGHSH, CDR2 LQKENI. CDR3 region: CASSPRASIDTEAFF. The CDR3 DNA reads TGTGCCAGCTCACCTCGCGCCAGCATCGACACTGAAGCTTTCTTT.

The gene calls are TRBV27 and TRBJ1-2; possible D gene TRBD1, 5 bases. Between the trimmed V and J ends, which lost 2 bases and 4 bases, there was a span of 20 bases. Germline CDR1 MNHEY, CDR2 SMNVEV (reference sequence). The CDR3 runs 17 residues. CDR3 in DNA: TGTGCCAGCAGTTTAATCCAGGGCGCGGGAAGTGGCTATGGCTACACCTTC. Translated: CASSLIQGAGSGYGYTF.

This clone has a handful of counts. The CDR3 DNA reads as TGCGCCAGCAGCCAAACAGGTCTCTCCAATTCACCCCTCCACTTT. Its translation: CASSQTGLSNSPLHF. The chain couples TRBV4-1 to TRBJ1-6, with a possible D match to TRBD1 (5 bases). The CDR3 loop spans 15 amino acids. Trimming took off 2 bases at V and 7 bases at J, with 12 bases between the two ends. Germline assignment: CDR1 MGHRA and CDR2 YSYEKL.

The CDR3 coding sequence is TGTGCCAGCAGTCAACACGCACCCTATGGCTACACCTTC. Protein sequence: CASSQHAPYGYTF. V is TRBV7-2 and J is TRBJ1-2; D not certain. The CDR3 has 13 residues. Germline lookup yields CDR1 SGHTA and CDR2 FQGNSA. The ends were cut back, 6 bases at V and 4 bases at J, with 12 bases in the middle.

This chain connects TRBV9 to TRBJ1-2; D is unclear. V dropped 3 bases and J dropped 2 bases, with 14 bases sitting between them. The germline gives CDR1 SGDLS, CDR2 YYNGEE. The CDR3 totals 15 residues. The DNA for the CDR3 is TGTGCCAGCAGCGCCCGCCCGGGGTTAAACTATGGCTACACCTTC. Translated: CASSARPGLNYGYTF.

This sequence joins TRBV5-1 and TRBJ1-6; D is uncertain. The CDR3 contains 13 residues. Germline V gene sequence: CDR1 SGHRS, CDR2 YFSETQ. Trimming removed 4 bases from V and 7 bases from J, with 9 bases in between. Here the CDR3 DNA reads TGCGCCAGCAGCGCGGCTCTAAATTCACCCCTCCACTTT. As protein: CASSAALNSPLHF.

This chain joins TRBV18 and TRBJ2-7, with D tentatively TRBD2 (5 bases). From germline, CDR1 is KGHSH and CDR2 LQKENI. Trimming shortened V by 4 bases and J by 1 base, and 8 bases separated the two germline ends. This CDR3 has 13 residues. The CDR3 region has the DNA TGTGCCAGCTCACTCGGGGAGTCCTACGAGCAGTACTTC. It is translated as CASSLGESYEQYF.

This clone was counted a few times. The chain is built from TRBV6-5 and TRBJ2-7; D is undetermined. This CDR3 contains 12 residues. CDR1 and CDR2 from the germline V gene are MNHEY and SVGAGI. The V and J ends lost 8 bases and 6 bases respectively, with 14 bases between them. CDR3 protein: CASGFESSEQYF. CDR3 bases: TGTGCCAGCGGGTTCGAATCTTCCGAGCAGTACTTC.

J is TRBJ1-5 and V is TRBV27; no definite D call. The germline CDR1 and CDR2 sequences are MNHEY and SMNVEV (reference sequence). The CDR3 is 14 residues long. Trimming took 6 bases from V and 3 from J, leaving 12 bases between them. As DNA, the CDR3 is TGTGCCAGCAGACCCCCGGGATTCAATCAGCCCCAGCATTTT. The encoded protein is CASRPPGFNQPQHF.